The table lists the clone carrying this T cell receptor (beta chain) with a few counts. Its target is not known. All of the sorted populations showed purity greater than 98%. This specimen belongs to a study of beta chain features in type 1 diabetes. Study-level background: There was similarity between patients and healthy donors in age, gender and cell yields. The study's findings and limits: There was a moderate but significant shortening of TCRB CDR3s in all four CD4+ subsets of Type 1 diabetes patients.

cDNA synthesis used the whole RNA isolate, giving expressed TCRB sequences. The method was immunoSEQ multiplex PCR; TCRdb's version includes in-frame clones alone and lacks a portion of them. The sample records about half a million clones, 11% being singletons. The germline gives CDR1 SGHTS, CDR2 YDEGEE. Trimming removed 4 bases at V and 2 bases at J, with 1 base between. This CDR3 has 11 residues. V gene TRBV5-8 combines with J gene TRBJ2-1; D uncertain. The specimen sequenced was naive CD4+ T cells from blood. The clonotype comes from a woman younger than 30 in good health. The CDR3 nucleotides are TGTGCCAGCAGCACCTACAATGAGCAGTTCTTC. Its translation is CASSTYNEQFF.